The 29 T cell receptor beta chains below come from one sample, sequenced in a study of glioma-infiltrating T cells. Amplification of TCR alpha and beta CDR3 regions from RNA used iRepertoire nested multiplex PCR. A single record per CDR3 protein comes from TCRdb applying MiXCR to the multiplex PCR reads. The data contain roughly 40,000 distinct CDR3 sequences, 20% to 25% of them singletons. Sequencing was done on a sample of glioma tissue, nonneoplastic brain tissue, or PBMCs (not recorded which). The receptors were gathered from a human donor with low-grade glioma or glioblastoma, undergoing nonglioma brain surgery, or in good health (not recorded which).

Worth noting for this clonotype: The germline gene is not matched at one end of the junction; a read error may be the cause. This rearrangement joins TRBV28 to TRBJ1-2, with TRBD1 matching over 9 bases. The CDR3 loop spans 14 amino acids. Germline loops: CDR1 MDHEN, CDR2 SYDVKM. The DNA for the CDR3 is TGTGCCAGCAGTCGGGACAGGGAGAGCTATGACTACACCTTC. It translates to CASSRDRESYDYTF.

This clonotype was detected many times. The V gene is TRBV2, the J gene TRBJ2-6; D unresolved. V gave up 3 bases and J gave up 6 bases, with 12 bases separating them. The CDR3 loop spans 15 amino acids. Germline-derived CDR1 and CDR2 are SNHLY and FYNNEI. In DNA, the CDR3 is TGTGCCAGCAGTGATACGGCCCTAACGGCCAACGTCCTGACTTTC. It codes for CASSDTALTANVLTF.

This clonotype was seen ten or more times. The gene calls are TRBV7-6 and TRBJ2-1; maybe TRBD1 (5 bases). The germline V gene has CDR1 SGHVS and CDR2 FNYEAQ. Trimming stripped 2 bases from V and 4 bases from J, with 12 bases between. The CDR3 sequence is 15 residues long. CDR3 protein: CASSLSVGLYNEQFF. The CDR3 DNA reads TGTGCCAGCAGCTTATCGGTGGGGCTGTACAATGAGCAGTTCTTC.

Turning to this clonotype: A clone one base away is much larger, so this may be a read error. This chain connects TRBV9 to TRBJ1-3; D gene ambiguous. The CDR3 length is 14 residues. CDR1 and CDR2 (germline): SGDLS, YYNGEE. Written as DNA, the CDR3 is TGTGCCAGCAGCGACCGGGGATCCGGAAACGCCATATATTTT. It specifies CASSDRGSGNAIYF.

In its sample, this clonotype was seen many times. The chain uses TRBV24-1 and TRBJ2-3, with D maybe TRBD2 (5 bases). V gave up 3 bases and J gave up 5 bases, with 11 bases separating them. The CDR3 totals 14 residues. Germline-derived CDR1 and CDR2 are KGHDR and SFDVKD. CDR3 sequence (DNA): TGTGCCACCAGTGATCTCGGGGATGGAGATACGCAGTATTTT. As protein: CATSDLGDGDTQYF.

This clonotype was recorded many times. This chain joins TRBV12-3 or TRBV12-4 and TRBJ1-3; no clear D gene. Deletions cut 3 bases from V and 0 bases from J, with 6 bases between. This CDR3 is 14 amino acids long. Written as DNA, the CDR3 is TGTGCCAGCAGTTTTGAGAGCTCTGGAAACACCATATATTTT. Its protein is CASSFESSGNTIYF.

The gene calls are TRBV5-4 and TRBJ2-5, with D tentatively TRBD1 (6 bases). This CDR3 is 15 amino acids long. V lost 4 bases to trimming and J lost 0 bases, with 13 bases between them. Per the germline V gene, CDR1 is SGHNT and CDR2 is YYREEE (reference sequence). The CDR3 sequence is CASSPHRAHQETQYF. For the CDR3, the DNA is TGTGCCAGCAGCCCCCACAGGGCACACCAAGAGACCCAGTACTTC.

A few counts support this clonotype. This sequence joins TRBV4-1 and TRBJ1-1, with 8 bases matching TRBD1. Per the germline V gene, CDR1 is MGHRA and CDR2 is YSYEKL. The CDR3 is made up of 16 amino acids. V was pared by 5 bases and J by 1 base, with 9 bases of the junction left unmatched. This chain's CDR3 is CASSTPGGSENTEAFF. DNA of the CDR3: TGCGCCAGCAGCACACCAGGGGGCAGCGAGAACACTGAAGCTTTCTTT.

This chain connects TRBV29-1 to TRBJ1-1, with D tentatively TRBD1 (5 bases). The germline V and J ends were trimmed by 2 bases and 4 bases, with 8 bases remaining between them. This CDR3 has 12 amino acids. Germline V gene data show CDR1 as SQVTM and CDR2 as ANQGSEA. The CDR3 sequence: CSVEKQGTEAFF. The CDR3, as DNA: TGCAGCGTTGAAAAGCAGGGCACTGAAGCTTTCTTT.

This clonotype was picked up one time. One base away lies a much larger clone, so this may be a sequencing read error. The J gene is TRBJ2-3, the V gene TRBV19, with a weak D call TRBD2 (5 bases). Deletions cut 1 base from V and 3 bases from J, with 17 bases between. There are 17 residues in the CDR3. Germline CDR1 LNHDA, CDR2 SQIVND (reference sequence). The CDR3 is CASSIGTTGSGTDTQYF. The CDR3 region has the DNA TGTGCCAGTAGTATAGGGACGACGGGATCTGGGACAGATACGCAGTATTTT. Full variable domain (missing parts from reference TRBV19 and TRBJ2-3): DGGITQSPKYLFRKEGQNVTLSCEQNLNHDAMYWYRQDPGQGLRLIYYSQIVNDFQKGDIAEGYSVSREKKESFPLTVTSAQKNPTAFYLCASSIGTTGSGTDTQYFGPGTRLTVL.

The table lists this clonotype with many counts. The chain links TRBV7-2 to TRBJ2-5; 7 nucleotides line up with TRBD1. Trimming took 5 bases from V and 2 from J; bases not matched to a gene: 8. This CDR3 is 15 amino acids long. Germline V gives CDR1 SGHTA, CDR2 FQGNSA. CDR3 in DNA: TGTGCCAGCAGCCTACGACAGGGATTACAAGAGACCCAGTACTTC. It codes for CASSLRQGLQETQYF.

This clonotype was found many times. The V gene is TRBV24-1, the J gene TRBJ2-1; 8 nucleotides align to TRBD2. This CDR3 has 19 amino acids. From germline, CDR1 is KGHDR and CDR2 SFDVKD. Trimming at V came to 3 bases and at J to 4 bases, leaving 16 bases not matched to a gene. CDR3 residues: CATSDPSRGAGASYNEQFF. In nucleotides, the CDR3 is TGTGCCACCAGTGATCCCTCCCGTGGAGCGGGAGCCTCTTACAATGAGCAGTTCTTC.

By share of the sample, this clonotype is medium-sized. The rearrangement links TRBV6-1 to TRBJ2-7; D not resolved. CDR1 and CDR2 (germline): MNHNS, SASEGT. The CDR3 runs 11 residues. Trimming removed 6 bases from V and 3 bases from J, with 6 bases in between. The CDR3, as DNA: TGTGCCAGCAGCCAAAACTACGAGCAGTACTTC. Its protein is CASSQNYEQYF.

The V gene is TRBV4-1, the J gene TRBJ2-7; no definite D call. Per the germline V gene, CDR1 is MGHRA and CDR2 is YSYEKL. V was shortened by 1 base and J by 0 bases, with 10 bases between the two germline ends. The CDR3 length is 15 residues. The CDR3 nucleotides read TGCGCCAGCAGCCAAGCTTTCGGCAACTCCTACGAGCAGTACTTC. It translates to CASSQAFGNSYEQYF.

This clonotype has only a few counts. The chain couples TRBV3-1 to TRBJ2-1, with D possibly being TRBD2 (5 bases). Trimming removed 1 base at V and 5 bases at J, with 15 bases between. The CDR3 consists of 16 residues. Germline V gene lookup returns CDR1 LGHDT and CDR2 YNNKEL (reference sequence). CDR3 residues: CASSQGTGPLHNEQFF. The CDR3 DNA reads TGTGCCAGCAGCCAAGGGACTGGGCCCCTACACAATGAGCAGTTCTTC.

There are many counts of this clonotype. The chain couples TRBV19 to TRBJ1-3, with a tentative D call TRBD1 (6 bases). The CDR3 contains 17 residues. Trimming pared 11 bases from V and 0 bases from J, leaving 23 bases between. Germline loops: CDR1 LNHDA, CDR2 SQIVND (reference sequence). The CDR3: CACTPKQGHPSGNTIYF. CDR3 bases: TGTGCCTGTACCCCAAAACAGGGACACCCCTCTGGAAACACCATATATTTT.

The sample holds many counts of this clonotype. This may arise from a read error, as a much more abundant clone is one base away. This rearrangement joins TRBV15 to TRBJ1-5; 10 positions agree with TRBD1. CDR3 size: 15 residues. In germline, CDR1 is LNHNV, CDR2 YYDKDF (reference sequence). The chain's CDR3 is CAASTDRGLYQPQHF. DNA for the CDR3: TGTGCCGCCAGCACCGACAGGGGGCTATATCAGCCCCAGCATTTT.

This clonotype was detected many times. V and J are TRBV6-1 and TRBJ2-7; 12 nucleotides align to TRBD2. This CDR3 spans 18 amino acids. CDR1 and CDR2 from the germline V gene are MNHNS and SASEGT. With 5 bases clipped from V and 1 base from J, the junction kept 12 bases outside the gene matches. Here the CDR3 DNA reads TGTGCCAGCAGTATAGGACTAGCGGGACTGACAGGATCCTACGAGCAGTACTTC. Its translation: CASSIGLAGLTGSYEQYF.

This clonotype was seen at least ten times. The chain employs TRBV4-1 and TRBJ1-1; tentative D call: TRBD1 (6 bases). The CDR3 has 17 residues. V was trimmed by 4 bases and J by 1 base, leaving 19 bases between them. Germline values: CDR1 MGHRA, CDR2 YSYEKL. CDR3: CASSLRHTRGQNTEAFF. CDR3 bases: TGCGCCAGCAGCCTCAGACACACCAGGGGCCAGAACACTGAAGCTTTCTTT.

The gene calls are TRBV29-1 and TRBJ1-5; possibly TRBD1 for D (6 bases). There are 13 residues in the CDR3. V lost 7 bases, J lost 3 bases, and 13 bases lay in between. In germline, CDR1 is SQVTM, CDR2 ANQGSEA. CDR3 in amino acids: CSARDTPNQPQHF. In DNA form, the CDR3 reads TGCAGCGCTCGGGACACGCCCAATCAGCCCCAGCATTTT.

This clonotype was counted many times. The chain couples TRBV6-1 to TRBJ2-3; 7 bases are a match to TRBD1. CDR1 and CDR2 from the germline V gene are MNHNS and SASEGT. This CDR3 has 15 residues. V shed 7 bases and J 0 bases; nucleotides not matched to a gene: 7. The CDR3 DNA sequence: TGTGCCAGCAAAGGGACAGCCCTTAGCACAGATACGCAGTATTTT. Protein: CASKGTALSTDTQYF.

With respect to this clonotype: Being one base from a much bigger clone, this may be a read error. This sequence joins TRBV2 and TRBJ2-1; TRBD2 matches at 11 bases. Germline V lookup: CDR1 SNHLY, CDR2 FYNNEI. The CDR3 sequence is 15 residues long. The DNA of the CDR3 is TGTGCCAGCAGGAGCGGGACTAGCGGCTACAATGAGCAGCTCTTC. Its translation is CASRSGTSGYNEQLF.

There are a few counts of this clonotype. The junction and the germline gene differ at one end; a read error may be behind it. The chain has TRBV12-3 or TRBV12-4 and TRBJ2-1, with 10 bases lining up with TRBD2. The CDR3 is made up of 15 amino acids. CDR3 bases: TGTGCCAGCAGTCCGGGACTAGCGCACTACAATGGGCAGTTCTTC. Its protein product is CASSPGLAHYNGQFF.

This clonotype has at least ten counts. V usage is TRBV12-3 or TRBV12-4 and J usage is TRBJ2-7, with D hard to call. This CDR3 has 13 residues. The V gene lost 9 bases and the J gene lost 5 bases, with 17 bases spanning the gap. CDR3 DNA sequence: TGTGCCAGTACTACGAATACCGGCGACGAGCAGTACTTC. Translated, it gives CASTTNTGDEQYF.

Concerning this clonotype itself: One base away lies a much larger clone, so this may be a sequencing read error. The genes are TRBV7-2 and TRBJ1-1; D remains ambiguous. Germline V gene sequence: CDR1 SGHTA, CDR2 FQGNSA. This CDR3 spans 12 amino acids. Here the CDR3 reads CASSRVAAEALF. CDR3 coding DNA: TGTGCCAGCAGCCGGGTAGCAGCTGAAGCTTTGTTT.

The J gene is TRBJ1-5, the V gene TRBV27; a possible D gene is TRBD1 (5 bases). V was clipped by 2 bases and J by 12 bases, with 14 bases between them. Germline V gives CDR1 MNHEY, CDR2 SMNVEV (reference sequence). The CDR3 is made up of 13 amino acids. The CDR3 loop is CASSLREGKHQHF. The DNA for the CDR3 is TGTGCCAGCAGTTTAAGGGAGGGGAAGCACCAGCATTTT.

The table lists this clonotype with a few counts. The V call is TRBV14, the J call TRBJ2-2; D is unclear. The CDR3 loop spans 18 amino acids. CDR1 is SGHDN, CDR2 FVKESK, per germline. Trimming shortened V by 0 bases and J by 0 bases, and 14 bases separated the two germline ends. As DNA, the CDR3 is TGTGCCAGCAGCCAAGATAGCTGGAGCCAAACGAACACCGGGGAGCTGTTTTTT. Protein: CASSQDSWSQTNTGELFF.

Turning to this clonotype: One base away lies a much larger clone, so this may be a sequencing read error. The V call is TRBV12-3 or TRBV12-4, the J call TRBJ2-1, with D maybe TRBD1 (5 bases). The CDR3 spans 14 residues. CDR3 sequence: CASRSDISYNKQFF. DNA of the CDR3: TGTGCCAGCAGGTCGGACATCTCCTACAATAAGCAGTTCTTC.

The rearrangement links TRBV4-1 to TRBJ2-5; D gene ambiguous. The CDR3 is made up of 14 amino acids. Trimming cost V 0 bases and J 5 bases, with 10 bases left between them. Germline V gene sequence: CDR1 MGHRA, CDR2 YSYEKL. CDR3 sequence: CASSQDYVRETQYF. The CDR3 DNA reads TGCGCCAGCAGCCAAGACTATGTCCGGGAGACCCAGTACTTC.